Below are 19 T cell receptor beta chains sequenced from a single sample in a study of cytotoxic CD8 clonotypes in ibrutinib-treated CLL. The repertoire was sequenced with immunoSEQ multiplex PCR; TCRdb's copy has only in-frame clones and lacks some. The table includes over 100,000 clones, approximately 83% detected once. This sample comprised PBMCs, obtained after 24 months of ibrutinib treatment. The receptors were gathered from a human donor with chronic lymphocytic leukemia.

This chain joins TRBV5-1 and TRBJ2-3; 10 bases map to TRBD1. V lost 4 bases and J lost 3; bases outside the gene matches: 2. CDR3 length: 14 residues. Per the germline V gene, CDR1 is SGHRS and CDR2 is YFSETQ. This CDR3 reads CASSRGQGTDTQYF. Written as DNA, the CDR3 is TGCGCCAGCAGCCGGGGACAGGGGACAGATACGCAGTATTTT.

The CDR3 region has the DNA TGCGCCAGCAGCTTGGACAGCAATCAGCCCCAGCATTTT. This translates into CASSLDSNQPQHF. The chain recombines TRBV5-1 with TRBJ1-5; D not certain. CDR3 length: 13 residues. Between the trimmed V and J ends, which lost 0 bases and 1 base, there was a span of 2 bases. Germline CDR1 and CDR2: SGHRS and YFSETQ.

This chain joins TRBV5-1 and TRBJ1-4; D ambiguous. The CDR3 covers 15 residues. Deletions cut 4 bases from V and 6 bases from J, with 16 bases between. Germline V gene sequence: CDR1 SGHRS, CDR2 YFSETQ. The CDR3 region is CASSHTGGLDEKLFF. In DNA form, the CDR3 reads TGCGCCAGCAGCCATACCGGAGGGCTCGATGAAAAACTGTTTTTT.

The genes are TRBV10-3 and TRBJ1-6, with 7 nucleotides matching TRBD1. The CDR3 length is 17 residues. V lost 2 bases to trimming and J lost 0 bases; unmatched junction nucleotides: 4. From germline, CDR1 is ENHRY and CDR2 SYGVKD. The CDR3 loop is CAISEGQASSYNSPLHF. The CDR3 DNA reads TGTGCCATCAGTGAGGGACAGGCGAGCTCCTATAATTCACCCCTCCACTTT.

The CDR3 sequence is CASSLFASGGTSYEQYF. The CDR3 DNA follows: TGTGCCAGCAGCCTATTCGCTAGCGGGGGCACCTCCTACGAGCAGTACTTC. The chain has TRBV11-2 and TRBJ2-7; 10 bases line up with TRBD2. CDR1 SGHAT and CDR2 FQNNGV come from the germline V gene. The CDR3 contains 17 residues. After removal of 5 bases from V and 0 bases from J, the junction contained 10 bases not matched to a gene.

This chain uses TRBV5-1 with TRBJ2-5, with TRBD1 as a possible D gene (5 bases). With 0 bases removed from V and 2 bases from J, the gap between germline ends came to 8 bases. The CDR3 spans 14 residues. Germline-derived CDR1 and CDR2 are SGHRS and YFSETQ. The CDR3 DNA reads TGCGCCAGCAGCTTGGTGGGGCCACAAGAGACCCAGTACTTC. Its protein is CASSLVGPQETQYF.

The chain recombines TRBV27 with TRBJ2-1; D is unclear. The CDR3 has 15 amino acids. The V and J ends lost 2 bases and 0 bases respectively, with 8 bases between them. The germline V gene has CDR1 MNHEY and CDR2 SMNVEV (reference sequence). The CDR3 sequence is CASSLNGLSYNEQFF. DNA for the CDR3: TGTGCCAGCAGTTTAAACGGCCTCTCCTACAATGAGCAGTTCTTC.

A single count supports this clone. The CDR3 region is CASSPNPGTARGYTF. The CDR3 DNA sequence: TGTGCCAGCAGCCCCAACCCCGGGACCGCCCGTGGCTACACCTTC. The chain recombines TRBV5-6 with TRBJ1-2, with D possibly being TRBD1 (5 bases). Germline V gene lookup returns CDR1 SGHDT and CDR2 YYEEEE. Trimming stripped 4 bases from V and 7 bases from J, with 20 bases between. This CDR3 is 15 amino acids long.

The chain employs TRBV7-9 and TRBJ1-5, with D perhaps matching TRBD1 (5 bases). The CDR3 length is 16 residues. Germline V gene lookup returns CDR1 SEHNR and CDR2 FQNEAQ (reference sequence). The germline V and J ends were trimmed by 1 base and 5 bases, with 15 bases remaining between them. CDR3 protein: CASSLERPSGDQPQHF. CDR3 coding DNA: TGTGCCAGCAGCTTAGAGCGGCCTTCGGGGGATCAGCCCCAGCATTTT.

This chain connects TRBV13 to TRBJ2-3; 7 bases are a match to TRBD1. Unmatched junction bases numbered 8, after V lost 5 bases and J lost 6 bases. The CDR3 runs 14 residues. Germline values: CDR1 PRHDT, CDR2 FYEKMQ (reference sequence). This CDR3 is CASSPTGSRDTQYF. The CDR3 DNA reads TGTGCCAGCAGCCCGACAGGGAGTAGGGATACGCAGTATTTT.

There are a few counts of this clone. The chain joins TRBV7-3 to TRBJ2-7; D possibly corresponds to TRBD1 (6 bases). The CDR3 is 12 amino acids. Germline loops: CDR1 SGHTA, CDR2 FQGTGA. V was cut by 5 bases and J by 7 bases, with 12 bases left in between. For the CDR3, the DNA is TGTGCCAGCAGCCCCAACAGGGAGGAGCAGTACTTC. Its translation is CASSPNREEQYF.

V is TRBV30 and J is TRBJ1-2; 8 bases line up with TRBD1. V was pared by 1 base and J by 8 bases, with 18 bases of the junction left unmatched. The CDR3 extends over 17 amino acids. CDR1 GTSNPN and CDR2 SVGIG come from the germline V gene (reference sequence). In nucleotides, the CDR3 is TGTGCCTGGAGTGCGGCGGCGACAGGGGATCGTCGCCGCGGCTACACCTTC. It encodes CAWSAAATGDRRRGYTF. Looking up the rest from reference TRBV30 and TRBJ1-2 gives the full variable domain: SQTIHQWPATLVQPVGSPLSLECTVEGTSNPNLYWYRQAAGRGLQLLFYSVGIGQISSEVPQNLSASRPQDRQFILSSKKLLLSDSGFYLCAWSAAATGDRRRGYTFGSGTRLTVV.

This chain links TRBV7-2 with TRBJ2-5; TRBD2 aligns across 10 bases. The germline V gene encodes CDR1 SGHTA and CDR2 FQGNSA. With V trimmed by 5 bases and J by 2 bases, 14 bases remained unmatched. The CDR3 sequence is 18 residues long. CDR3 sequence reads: CASSRRASGSSPQETQYF. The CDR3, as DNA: TGTGCCAGCAGCAGAAGGGCTAGCGGGAGTTCCCCTCAAGAGACCCAGTACTTC.

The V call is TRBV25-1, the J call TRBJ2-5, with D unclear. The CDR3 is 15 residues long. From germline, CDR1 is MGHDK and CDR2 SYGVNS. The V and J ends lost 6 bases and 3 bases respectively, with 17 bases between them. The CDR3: CASRSYHSLKETQYF. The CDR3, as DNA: TGTGCCAGCAGATCCTATCACAGCCTTAAAGAGACCCAGTACTTC. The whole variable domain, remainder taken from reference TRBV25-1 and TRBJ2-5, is EADIYQTPRYLVIGTGKKITLECSQTMGHDKMYWYQQDPGMELHLIHYSYGVNSTEKGDLSSESTVSRIRTEHFPLTLESARPSHTSQYLCASRSYHSLKETQYFGPGTRLLVL.

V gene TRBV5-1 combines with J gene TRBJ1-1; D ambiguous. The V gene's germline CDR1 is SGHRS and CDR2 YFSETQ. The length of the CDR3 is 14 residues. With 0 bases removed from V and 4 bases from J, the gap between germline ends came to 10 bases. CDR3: CASSLVSGSTEAFF. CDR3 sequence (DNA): TGCGCCAGCAGCTTGGTGTCGGGGAGCACTGAAGCTTTCTTT.

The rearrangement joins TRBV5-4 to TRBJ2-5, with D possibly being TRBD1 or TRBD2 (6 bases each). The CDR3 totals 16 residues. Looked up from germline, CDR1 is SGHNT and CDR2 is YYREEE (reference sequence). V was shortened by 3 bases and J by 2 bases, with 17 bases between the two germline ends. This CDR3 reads CASSSALLGGQETQYF. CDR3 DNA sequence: TGTGCCAGCAGCTCAGCCCTACTAGGGGGGCAAGAGACCCAGTACTTC.

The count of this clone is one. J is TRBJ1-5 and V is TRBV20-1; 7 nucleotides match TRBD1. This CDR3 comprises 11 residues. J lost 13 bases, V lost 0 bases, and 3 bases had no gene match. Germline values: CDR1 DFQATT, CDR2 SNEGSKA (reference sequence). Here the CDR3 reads CSARDMDRQHF. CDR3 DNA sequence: TGCAGTGCTAGAGATATGGACAGGCAGCATTTT.

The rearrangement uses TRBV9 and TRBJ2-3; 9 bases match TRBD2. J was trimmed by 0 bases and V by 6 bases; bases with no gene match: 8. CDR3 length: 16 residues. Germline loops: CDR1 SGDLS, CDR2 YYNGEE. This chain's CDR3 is CASNVRGGVSTDTQYF. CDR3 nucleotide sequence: TGTGCCAGCAATGTTCGCGGGGGGGTTAGCACAGATACGCAGTATTTT.

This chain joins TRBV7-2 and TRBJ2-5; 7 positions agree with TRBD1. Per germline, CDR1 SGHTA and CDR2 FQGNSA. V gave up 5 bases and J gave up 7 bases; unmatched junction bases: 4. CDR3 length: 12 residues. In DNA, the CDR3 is TGTGCCAGCAGCGGGGACAGAGGGACCCAGTACTTC. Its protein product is CASSGDRGTQYF.